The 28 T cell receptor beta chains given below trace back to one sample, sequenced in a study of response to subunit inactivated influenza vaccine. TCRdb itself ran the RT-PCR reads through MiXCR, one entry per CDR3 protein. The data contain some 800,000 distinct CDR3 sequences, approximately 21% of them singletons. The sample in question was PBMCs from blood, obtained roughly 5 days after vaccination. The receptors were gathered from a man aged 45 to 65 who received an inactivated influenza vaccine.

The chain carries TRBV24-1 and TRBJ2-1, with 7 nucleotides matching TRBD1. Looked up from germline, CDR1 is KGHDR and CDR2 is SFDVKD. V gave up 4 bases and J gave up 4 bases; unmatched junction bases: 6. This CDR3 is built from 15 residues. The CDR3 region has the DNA TGTGCCACCAGTGAGAGCCGGGACAGTTACAATGAGCAGTTCTTC. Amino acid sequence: CATSESRDSYNEQFF.

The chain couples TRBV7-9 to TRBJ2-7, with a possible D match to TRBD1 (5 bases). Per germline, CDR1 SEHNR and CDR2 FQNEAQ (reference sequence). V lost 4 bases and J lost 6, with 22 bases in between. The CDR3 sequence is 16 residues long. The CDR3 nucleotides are TGTGCCAGCAGCTCCAGGGCCGCACTCAGAGGAGTCGAGCAGTACTTC. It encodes CASSSRAALRGVEQYF.

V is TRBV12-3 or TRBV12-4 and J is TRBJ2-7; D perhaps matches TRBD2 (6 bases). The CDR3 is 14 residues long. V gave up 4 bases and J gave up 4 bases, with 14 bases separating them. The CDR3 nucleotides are TGTGCCAGCAGTTCGCTAGTGGGGGGTTACGAGCAGTACTTC. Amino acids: CASSSLVGGYEQYF.

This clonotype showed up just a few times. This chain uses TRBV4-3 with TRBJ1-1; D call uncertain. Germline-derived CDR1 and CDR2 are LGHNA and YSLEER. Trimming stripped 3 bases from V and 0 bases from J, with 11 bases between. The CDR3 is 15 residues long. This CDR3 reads CASSQTSRLNTEAFF. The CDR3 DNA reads TGCGCCAGCAGCCAGACGTCCAGACTGAACACTGAAGCTTTCTTT.

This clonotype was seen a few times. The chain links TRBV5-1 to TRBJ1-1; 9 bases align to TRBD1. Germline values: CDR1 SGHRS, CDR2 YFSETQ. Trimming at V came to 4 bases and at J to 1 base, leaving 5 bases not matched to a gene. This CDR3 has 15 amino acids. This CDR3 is CASSMRQGENTEAFF. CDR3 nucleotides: TGCGCCAGCAGCATGAGACAGGGGGAGAACACTGAAGCTTTCTTT.

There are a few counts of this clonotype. Written as DNA, the CDR3 is TGCAGCGCAGGGGACAGGGGGCGAACAGATACGCAGTATTTT. It encodes CSAGDRGRTDTQYF. The rearrangement joins TRBV29-1 to TRBJ2-3; 12 positions agree with TRBD1. There are 14 residues in the CDR3. Looked up from germline, CDR1 is SQVTM and CDR2 is ANQGSEA. J lost 3 bases, V lost 7 bases, and 5 bases had no gene match.

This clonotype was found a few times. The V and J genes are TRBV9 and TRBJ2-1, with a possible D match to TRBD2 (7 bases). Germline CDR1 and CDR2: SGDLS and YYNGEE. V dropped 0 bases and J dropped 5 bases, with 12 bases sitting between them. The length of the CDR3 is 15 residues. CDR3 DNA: TGTGCCAGCAGCGTAGTGGGCGGGGGCCACAATGAGCAGTTCTTC. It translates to CASSVVGGGHNEQFF. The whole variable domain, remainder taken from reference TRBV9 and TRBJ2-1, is DSGVTQTPKHLITATGQRVTLRCSPRSGDLSVYWYQQSLDQGLQFLIQYYNGEERAKGNILERFSAQQFPDLHSELNLSSLELGDSALYFCASSVVGGGHNEQFFGPGTRLTVL.

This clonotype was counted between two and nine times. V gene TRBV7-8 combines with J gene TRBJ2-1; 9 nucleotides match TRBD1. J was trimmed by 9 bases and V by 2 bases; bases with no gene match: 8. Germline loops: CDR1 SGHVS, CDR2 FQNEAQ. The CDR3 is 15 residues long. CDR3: CASSLSGTGWGEQFF. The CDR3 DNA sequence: TGTGCCAGCAGCTTATCCGGGACAGGGTGGGGTGAGCAGTTCTTC. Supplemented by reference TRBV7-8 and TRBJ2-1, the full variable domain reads GAGVSQSPRYKVAKRGQDVALRCDPISGHVSLFWYQQALGQGPEFLTYFQNEAQLDKSGLPSDRFFAERPEGSVSTLKIQRTQQEDSAVYLCASSLSGTGWGEQFFGPGTRLTVL.

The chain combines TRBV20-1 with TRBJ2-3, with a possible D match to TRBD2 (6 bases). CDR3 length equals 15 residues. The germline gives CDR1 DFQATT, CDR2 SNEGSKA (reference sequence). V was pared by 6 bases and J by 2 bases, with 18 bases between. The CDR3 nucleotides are TGCAGTGCCCAGACGTCGCGGGGAGACACAGATACGCAGTATTTT. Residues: CSAQTSRGDTDTQYF.

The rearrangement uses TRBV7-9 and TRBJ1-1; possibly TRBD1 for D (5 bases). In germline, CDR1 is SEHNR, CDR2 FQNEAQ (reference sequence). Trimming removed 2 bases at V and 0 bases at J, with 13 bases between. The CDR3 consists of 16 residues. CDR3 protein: CASSLPLAGLNTEAFF. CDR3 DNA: TGTGCCAGCAGCTTACCGCTAGCAGGGTTGAACACTGAAGCTTTCTTT.

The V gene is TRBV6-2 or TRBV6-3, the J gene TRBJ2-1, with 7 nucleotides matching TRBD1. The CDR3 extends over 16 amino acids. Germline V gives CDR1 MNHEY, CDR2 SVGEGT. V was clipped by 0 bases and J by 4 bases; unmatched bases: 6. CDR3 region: CASSYSGTDSYNEQFF. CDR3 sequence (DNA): TGTGCCAGCAGTTACTCCGGGACAGACTCTTACAATGAGCAGTTCTTC.

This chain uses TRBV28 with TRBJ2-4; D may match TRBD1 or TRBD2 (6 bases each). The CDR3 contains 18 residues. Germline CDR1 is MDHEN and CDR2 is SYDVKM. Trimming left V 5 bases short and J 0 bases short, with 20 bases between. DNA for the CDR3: TGTGCCAGCAGTCCGCCTATATTCGGGGGCCTAGCCAAAAACATTCAGTACTTC. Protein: CASSPPIFGGLAKNIQYF.

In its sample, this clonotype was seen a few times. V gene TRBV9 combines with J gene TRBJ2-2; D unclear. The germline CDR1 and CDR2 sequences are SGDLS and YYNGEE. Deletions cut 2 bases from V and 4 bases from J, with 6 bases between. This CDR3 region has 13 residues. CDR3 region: CASSVTVTGELFF. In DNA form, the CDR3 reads TGTGCCAGCAGCGTTACTGTCACCGGGGAGCTGTTTTTT.

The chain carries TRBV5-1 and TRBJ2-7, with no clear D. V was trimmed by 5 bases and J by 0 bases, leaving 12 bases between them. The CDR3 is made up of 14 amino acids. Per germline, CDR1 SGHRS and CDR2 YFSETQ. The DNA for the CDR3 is TGCGCCAGCAGTTGGCAGGCGCCCTCCTACGAGCAGTACTTC. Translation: CASSWQAPSYEQYF.

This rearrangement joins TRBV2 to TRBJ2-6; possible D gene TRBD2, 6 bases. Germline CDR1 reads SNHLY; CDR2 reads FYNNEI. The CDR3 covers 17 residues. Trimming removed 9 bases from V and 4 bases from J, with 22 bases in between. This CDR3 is CASVGSVRKVGANVLTF. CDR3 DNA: TGTGCCAGTGTCGGGAGTGTGCGGAAGGTGGGGGCCAACGTCCTGACTTTC.

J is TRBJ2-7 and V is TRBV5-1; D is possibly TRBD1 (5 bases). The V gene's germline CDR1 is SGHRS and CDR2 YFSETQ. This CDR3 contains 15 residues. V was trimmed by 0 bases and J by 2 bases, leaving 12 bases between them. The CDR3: CASSLAAGPAYEQYF. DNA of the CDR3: TGCGCCAGCAGCTTGGCCGCAGGGCCCGCCTACGAGCAGTACTTC.

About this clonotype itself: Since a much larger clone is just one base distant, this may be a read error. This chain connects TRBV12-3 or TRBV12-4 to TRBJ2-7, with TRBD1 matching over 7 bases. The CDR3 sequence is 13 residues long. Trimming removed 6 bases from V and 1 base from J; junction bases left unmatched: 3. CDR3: CASRPTGSYEQYF. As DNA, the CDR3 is TGTGCCAGCAGGCCGACAGGGTCCTACGAGCAGTACTTC.

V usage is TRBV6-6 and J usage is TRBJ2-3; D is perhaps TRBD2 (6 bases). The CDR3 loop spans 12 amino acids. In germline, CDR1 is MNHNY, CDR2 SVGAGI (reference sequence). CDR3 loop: CAIAVGSDTQYF. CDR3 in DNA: TGTGCGATAGCGGTAGGCTCAGATACGCAGTATTTT.

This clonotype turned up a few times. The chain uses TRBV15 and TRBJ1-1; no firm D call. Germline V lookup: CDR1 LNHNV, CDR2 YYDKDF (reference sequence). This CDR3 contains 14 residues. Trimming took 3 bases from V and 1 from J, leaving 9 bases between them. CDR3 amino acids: CATSSLVGNTEAFF. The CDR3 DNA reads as TGTGCCACCAGCAGCCTAGTGGGGAACACTGAAGCTTTCTTT.

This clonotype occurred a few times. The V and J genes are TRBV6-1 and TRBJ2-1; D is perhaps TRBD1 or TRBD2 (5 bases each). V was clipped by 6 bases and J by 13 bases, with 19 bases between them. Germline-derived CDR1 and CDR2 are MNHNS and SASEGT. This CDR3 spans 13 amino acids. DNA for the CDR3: TGTGCCAGCAGGACTGGGGGACGCGGACGACAGTTCTTC. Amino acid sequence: CASRTGGRGRQFF.

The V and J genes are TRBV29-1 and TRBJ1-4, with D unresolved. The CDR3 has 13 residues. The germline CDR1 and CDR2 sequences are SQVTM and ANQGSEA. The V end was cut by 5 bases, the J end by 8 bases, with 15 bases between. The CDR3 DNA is TGCAGCGTTAAAGGGAGGTTGGGAGAAAAACTGTTTTTT. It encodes CSVKGRLGEKLFF.

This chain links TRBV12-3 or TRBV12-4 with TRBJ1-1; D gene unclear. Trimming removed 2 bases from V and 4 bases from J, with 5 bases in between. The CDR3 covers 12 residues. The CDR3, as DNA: TGTGCCAGCAGTTTATTTCCCACTGAAGCTTTCTTT. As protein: CASSLFPTEAFF.

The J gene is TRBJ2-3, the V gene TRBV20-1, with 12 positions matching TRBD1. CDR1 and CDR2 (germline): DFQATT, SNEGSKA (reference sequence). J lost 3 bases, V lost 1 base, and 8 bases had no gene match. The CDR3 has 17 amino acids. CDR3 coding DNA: TGCAGTGCTAGAGGAAACCCGGGACAGGGGGCAACAGATACGCAGTATTTT. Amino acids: CSARGNPGQGATDTQYF.

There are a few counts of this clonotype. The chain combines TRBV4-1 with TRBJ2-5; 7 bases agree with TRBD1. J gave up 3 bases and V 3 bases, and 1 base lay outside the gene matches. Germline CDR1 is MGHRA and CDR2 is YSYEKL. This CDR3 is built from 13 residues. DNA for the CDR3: TGCGCCAGCAGCCACACAGGGGAAGAGACCCAGTACTTC. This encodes CASSHTGEETQYF.

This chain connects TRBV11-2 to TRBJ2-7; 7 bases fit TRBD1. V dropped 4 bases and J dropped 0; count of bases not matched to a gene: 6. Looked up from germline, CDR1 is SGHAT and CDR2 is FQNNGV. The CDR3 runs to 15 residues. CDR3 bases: TGTGCCAGCAGCTGGGGGACAGTCGCCTCCTACGAGCAGTACTTC. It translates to CASSWGTVASYEQYF.

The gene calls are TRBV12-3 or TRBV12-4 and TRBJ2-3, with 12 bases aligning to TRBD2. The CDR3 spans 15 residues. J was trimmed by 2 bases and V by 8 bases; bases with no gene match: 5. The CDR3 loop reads CASSTSGGNTDTQYF. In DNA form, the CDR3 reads TGTGCCAGCTCGACTAGCGGGGGAAACACAGATACGCAGTATTTT.

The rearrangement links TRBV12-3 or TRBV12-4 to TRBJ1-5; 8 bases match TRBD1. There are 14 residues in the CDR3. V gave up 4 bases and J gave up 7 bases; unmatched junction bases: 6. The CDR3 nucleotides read TGTGCCAGCAGTTATGACAGGGGAGGACAGCCCCAGCATTTT. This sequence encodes CASSYDRGGQPQHF.

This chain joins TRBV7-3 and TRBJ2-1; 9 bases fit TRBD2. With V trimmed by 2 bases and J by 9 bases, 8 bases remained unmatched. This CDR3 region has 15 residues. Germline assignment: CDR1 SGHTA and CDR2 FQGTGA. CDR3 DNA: TGTGCCAGCAGCTTAGGGACTAGCCTGAGTGGTGAGCAGTTCTTC. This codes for CASSLGTSLSGEQFF.